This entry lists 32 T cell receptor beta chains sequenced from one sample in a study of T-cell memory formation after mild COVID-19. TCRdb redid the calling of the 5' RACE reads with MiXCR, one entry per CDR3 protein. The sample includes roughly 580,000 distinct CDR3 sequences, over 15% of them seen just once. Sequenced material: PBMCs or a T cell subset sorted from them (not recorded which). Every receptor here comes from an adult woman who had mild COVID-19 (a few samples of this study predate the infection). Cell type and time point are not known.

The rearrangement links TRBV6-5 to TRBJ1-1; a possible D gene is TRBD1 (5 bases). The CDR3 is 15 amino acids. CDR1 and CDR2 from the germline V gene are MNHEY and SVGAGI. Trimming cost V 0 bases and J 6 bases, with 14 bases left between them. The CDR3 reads CASSYSLTGGPEAFF. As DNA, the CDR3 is TGTGCCAGCAGTTACTCACTGACGGGGGGACCTGAAGCTTTCTTT.

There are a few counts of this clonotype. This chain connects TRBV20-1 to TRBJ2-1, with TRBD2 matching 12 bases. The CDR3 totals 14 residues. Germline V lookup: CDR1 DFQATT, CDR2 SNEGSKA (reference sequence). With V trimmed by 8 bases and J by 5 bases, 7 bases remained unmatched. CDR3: CSHPSGRANNEQFF. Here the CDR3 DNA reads TGCAGTCACCCTAGCGGGAGGGCCAACAATGAGCAGTTCTTC.

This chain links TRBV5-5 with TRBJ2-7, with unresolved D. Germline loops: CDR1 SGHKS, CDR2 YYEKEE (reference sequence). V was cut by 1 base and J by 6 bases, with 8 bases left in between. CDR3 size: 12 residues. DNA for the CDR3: TGTGCCAGCAGCTTGTCCGCCATCGAGCAGTACTTC. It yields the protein CASSLSAIEQYF.

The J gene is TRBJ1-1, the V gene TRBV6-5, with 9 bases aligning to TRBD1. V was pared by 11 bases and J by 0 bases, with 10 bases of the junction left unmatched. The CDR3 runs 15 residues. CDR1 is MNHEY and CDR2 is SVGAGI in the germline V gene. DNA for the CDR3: TGTGCCTCACTTGCTGACAGGGGGATGAACACTGAAGCTTTCTTT. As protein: CASLADRGMNTEAFF.

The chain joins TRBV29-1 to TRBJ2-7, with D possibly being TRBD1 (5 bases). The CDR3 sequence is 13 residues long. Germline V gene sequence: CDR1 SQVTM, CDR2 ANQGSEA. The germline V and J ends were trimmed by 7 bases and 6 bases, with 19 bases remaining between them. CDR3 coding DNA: TGCAGCGCCGAGGTGCAGGGCGGCTGCGAGCAGTACTTC. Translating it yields CSAEVQGGCEQYF.

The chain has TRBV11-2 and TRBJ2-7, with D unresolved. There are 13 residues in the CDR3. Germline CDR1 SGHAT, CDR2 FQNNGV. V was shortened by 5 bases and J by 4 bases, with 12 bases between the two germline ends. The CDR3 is CASSRYDLYEQYF. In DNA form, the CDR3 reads TGTGCCAGCAGCCGATATGACCTGTACGAGCAGTACTTC.

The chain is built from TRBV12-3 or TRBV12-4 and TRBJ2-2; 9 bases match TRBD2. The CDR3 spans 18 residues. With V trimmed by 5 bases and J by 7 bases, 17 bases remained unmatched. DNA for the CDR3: TGTGCCAGCAGTGCCGCGACTTTGCGGGGGGGCCTCGGCGGGGAGCTGTTTTTT. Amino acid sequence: CASSAATLRGGLGGELFF.

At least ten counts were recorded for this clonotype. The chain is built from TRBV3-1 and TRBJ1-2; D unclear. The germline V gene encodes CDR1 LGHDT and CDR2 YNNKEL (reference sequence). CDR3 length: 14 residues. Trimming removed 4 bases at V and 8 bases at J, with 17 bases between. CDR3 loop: CASSRTSQWRGYTF. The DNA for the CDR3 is TGTGCCAGCAGCCGGACGTCCCAATGGAGGGGCTACACCTTC.

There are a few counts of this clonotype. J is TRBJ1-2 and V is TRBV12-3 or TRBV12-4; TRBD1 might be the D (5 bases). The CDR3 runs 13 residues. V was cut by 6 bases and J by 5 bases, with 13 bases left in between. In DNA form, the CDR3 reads TGTGCCAGCAGCCCCTCGGGGCGGTATGGCTACACCTTC. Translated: CASSPSGRYGYTF.

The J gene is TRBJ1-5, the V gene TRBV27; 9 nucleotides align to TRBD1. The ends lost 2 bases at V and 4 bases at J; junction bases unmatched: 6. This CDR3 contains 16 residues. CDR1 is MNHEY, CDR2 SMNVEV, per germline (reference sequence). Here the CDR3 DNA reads TGTGCCAGCAGTTTAGTCGGACAGGGGCCGAATCAGCCCCAGCATTTT. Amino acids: CASSLVGQGPNQPQHF.

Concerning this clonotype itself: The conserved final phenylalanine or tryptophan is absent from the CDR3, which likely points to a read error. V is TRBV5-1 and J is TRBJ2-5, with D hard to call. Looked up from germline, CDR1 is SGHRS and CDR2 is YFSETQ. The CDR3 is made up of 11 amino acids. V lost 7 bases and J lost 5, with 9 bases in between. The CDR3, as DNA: TGCGCCAGCTCCTATGGGGAGACCCAGTACTTA. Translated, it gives CASSYGETQYL.

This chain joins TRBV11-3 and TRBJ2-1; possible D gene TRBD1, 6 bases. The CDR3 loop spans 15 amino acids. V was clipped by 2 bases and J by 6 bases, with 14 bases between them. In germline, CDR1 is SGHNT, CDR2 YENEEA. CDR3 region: CASSLSGVGGNEQFF. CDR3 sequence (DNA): TGTGCCAGCAGCTTATCAGGGGTGGGCGGCAATGAGCAGTTCTTC.

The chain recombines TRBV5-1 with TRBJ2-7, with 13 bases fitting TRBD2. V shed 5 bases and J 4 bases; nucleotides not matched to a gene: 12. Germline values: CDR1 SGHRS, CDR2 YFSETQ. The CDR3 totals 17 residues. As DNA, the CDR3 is TGCGCCAGCAGTCGACTAGCGGGGGGCCAGAACCCTTACGAGCAGTACTTC. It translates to CASSRLAGGQNPYEQYF.

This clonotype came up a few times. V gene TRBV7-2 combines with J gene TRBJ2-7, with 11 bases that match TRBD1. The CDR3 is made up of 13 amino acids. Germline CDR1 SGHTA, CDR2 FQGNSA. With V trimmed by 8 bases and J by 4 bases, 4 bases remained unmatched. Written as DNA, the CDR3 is TGTGCCAGCCAGGACAGGGGGCTGTACGAGCAGTACTTC. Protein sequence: CASQDRGLYEQYF.

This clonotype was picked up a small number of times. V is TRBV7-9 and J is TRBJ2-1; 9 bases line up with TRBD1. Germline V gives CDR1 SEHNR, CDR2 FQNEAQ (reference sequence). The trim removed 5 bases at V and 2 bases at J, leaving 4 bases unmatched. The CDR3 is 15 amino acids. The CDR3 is CASSIGQGTYNEQFF. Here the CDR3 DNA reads TGTGCCAGCAGCATCGGACAGGGGACCTACAATGAGCAGTTCTTC.

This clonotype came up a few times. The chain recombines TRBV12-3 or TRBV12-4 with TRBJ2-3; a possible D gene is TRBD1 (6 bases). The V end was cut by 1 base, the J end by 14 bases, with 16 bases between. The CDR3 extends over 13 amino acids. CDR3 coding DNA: TGTGCCAGCAGTTTAGACGGGCAGGGGAGTCTGTATTTT. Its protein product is CASSLDGQGSLYF.

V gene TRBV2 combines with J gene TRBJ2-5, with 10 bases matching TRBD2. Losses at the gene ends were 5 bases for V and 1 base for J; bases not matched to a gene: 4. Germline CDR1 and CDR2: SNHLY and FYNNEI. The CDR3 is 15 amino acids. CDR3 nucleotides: TGTGCCAGCAGTATACTAGCGGGAATCCAAGAGACCCAGTACTTC. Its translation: CASSILAGIQETQYF.

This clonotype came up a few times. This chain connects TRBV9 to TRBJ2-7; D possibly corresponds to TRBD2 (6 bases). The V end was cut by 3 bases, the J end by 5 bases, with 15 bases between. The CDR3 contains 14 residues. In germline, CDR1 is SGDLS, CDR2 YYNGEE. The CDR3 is CASSGSLWGDEQYF. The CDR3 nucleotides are TGTGCCAGCAGCGGGTCTCTGTGGGGGGACGAGCAGTACTTC.

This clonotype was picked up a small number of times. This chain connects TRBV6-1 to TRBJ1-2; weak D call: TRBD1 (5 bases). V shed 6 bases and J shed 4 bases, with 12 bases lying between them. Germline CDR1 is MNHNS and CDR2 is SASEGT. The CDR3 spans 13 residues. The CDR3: CASSGDRGYGYTF. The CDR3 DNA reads TGTGCCAGCAGCGGGGATAGGGGCTATGGCTACACCTTC.

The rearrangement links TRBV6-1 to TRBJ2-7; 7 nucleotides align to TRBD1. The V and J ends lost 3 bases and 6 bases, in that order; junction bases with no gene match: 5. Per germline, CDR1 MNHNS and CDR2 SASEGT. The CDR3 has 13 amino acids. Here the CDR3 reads CASSETGLREQYF. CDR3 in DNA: TGTGCCAGCAGTGAGACAGGGCTACGCGAGCAGTACTTC.

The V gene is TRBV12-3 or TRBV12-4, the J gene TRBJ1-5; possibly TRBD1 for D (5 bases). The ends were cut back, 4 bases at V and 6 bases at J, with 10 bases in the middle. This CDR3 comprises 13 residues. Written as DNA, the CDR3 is TGTGCCAGCAGTTGGGGCAGGGCTCAGCCCCAGCATTTT. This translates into CASSWGRAQPQHF.

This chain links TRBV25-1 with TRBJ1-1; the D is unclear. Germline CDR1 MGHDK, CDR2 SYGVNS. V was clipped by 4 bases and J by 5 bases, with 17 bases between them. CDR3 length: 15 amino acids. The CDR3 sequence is CASSGPSGESTEAFF. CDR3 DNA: TGTGCCAGCAGTGGTCCTAGCGGGGAAAGTACTGAAGCTTTCTTT.

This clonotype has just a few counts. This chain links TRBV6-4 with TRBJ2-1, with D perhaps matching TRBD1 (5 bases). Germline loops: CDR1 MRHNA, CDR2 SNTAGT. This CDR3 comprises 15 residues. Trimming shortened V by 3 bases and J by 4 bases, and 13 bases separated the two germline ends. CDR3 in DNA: TGTGCCAGCAGTGAAATGCAGGGCCCTTACAATGAGCAGTTCTTC. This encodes CASSEMQGPYNEQFF.

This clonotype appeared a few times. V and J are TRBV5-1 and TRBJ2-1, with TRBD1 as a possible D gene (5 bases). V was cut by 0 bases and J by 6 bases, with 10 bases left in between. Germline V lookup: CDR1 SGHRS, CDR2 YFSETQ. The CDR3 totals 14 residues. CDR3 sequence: CASSLEGRGNEQFF. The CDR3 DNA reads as TGCGCCAGCAGCTTGGAAGGTAGGGGCAATGAGCAGTTCTTC.

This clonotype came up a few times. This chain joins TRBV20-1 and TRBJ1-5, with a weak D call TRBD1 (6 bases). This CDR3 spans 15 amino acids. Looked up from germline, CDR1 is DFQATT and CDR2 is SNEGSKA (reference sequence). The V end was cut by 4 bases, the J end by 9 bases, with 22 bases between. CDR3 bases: TGCAGTGCTACGATCCGGACAGTGGGGGTTCTGCCCCAGCATTTT. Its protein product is CSATIRTVGVLPQHF.

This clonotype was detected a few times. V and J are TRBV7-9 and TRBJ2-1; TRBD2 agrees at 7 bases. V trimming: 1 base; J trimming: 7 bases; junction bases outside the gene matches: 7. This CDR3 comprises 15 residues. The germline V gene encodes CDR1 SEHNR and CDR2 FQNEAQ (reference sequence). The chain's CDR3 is CASSLGGRAGNEQFF. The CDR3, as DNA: TGTGCCAGCAGCTTAGGAGGGAGGGCCGGGAATGAGCAGTTCTTC.

Written as DNA, the CDR3 is TGCGCCAGCAGCTTGGCCGATGGGGACAGGGGGAACAATCACTACAATGAGCAGTTCTTC. As protein: CASSLADGDRGNNHYNEQFF. The chain carries TRBV5-1 and TRBJ2-1; 11 bases are a match to TRBD1. The CDR3 spans 20 residues. Germline V gives CDR1 SGHRS, CDR2 YFSETQ. V lost 0 bases and J lost 3; bases outside the gene matches: 14.

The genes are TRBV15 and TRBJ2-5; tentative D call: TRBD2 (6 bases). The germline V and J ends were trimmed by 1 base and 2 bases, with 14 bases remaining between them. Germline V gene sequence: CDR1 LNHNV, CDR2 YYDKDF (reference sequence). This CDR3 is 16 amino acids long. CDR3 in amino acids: CATSRGWRGDQETQYF. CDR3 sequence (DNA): TGTGCCACCAGCAGAGGATGGAGGGGCGATCAAGAGACCCAGTACTTC.

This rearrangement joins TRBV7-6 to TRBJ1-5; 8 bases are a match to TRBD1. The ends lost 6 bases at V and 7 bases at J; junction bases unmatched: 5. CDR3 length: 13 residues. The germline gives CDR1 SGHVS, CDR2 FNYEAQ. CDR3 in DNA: TGTGCCAGCAGTAAGGACAGGGACCAGCCCCAGCATTTT. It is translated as CASSKDRDQPQHF.

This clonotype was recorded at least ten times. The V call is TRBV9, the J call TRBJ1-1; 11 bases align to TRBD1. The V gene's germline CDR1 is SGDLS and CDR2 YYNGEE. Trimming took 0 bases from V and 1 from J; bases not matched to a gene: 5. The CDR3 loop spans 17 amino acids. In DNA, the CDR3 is TGTGCCAGCAGCGTAGTAATCGGACAGGGGGCGAACACTGAAGCTTTCTTT. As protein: CASSVVIGQGANTEAFF.

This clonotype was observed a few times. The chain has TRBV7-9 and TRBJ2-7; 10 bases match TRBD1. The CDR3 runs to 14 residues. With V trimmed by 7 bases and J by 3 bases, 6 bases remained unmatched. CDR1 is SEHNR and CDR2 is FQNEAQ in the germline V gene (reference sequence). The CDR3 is CASMSGTGVYEQYF. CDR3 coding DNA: TGTGCCAGCATGAGCGGGACAGGGGTCTACGAGCAGTACTTC. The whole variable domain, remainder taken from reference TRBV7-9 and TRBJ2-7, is DTGVSQNPRHKITKRGQNVTFRCDPISEHNRLYWYRQTLGQGPEFLTYFQNEAQLEKSRLLSDRFSAERPKGSFSTLEIQRTEQGDSAMYLCASMSGTGVYEQYFGPGTRLTVT.

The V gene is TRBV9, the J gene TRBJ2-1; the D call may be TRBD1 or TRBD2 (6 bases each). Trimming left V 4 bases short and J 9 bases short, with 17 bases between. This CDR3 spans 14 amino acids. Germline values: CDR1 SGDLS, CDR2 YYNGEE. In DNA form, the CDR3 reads TGTGCCAGCAGCCCCCAGGGGACTCCGGGTGAGCAGTTCTTC. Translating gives CASSPQGTPGEQFF.